This T cell receptor beta chain originates from a study of control samples from healthy donors and cancer patients. The method was immunoSEQ multiplex PCR; TCRdb's version includes in-frame clones alone and lacks a portion of them. The sample lists approximately 89,000 clones; around 87% were seen once. The CDR3 is 15 residues long. J gave up 5 bases and V 3 bases, and 3 bases lay outside the gene matches. From germline, CDR1 is LGHDT and CDR2 YNNKEL (reference sequence). The source is a man over 45 in good health. Material for sequencing was blood. The chain links TRBV3-1 (or the pseudogene TRBV3-2) to TRBJ2-3; TRBD2 matches 12 bases. The chain's CDR3 is CASSQTSGSLDTQYF. The DNA of the CDR3 is TGTGCCAGCAGCCAGACTAGCGGGAGCCTAGATACGCAGTATTTT.